Reported below is one T cell receptor beta chain. Its antigen is as yet unknown. This sample was taken from a study of Ad26.COV2.S vaccination and SARS-CoV-2 variants. Study-wide background: The donor participated in the COV1001 trial, in its Ad26.COV2.S arm. Findings of the study overall: TCR breadth and depth analyses may have underestimated total T cell responses. Vaccine recipients surpassed placebo recipients in spike-specific TCR breadth.

TCRdb's copy holds only in-frame clones and misses some; the assay was immunoSEQ multiplex PCR. The sample shows approximately 360,000 clones, 80% to 90% of them seen only once. Treatment described: some 19 received Ad26.COV2.S at low or high dose, single or two shots; 5 received placebo; per-sample allocation not given. Day 63 after the first injection of vaccine or placebo was the sampling time. Built on an Ad26 vector, the vaccine expressed Wuhan-strain SARS-CoV-2 spike. The sequenced sample was peripheral blood, obtained in a trial of Ad26.COV2.S vaccine versus placebo. This receptor was taken from a person between 18 and 60 years old who received the Ad26.COV2.S COVID-19 vaccine or a placebo.

The CDR3 nucleotides read TGTGCCAGCAGACCTATGCTAGCGGGAGGGAGGACAGATACGCAGTATTTT. It is translated as CASRPMLAGGRTDTQYF. J is TRBJ2-3 and V is TRBV5-4; 12 bases agree with TRBD2. The CDR3 is 17 amino acids. Looked up from germline, CDR1 is SGHNT and CDR2 is YYREEE (reference sequence). With V trimmed by 5 bases and J by 3 bases, 10 bases remained unmatched.